Described below is a single T cell receptor (beta chain) sequence and its context. Its antigen is currently unknown. The CDR3 loop spans 15 amino acids. Trimming took off 3 bases at V and 5 bases at J, with 16 bases between the two ends. CDR1 is SEHNR, CDR2 FQNEAQ, per germline (reference sequence). The PCR ran on 60 Vbeta and 13 Jbeta primers. Authors' processing steps: In a later analysis, roughly 10 million of approximately 86 million unique beta chains occurred in at least two donors. Here immunoSEQ multiplex PCR was the method, and the copy in TCRdb shows in-frame clones only, minus some. V, J and clone size are those of that table, while D and trimming were read from the DNA. The table records 140,000 to 150,000 clones, roughly four fifths of them present only once. The data are from a study of cytomegalovirus exposure and HLA in healthy donors. Study outcomes and limitations: A few CMV-associated chains were confirmed in vitro to be specific for CMV antigens. Analyzed later, most CMV-associated TCR beta chains appeared HLA-restricted.

The sequencing sample was made of PBMCs. The chain couples TRBV7-9 to TRBJ1-1, with unresolved D. The clonotype was recovered from a male donor in good health and CMV-seronegative. CDR3 sequence reads: CASSFSGRGGTEAFF. For the CDR3, the DNA is TGTGCCAGCAGCTTCTCGGGTCGGGGAGGGACTGAAGCTTTCTTT.